This is a list of T cell receptor beta chains from one sample in a study of a mutant IDH1 vaccine in newly diagnosed glioma. These receptors have no known antigen. Only in-frame clones appear in the TCRdb table, and some are missing; sequencing was by immunoSEQ multiplex PCR. Of about 25,000 clones listed, roughly 70% are singletons. The sample here was peripheral blood mononuclear cells (PBMCs), taken from a glioma patient whose treatment included an IDH1 peptide vaccine. These receptor sequences come from a man younger than 35 with glioma. Some clones in this sample may be carry-over from other donors' samples. Each CDR3 is given with its conserved first and last residue. The listing skips clone size in some rows; elsewhere it reads once, few, many or a size class.

>-|TRBJ1-6|TRBV7-2|15
CASSLKVSGRSPLHF
>-|TRBJ2-5|TRBV11-2|16
CASSPYGPSGSETQYF
>few|TRBJ1-1|TRBV4-1|14
CASSRATGIPEAFF
>-|TRBJ1-2|TRBV15|14
CATSRDPTDGGYTF
>-|TRBJ1-1|TRBV7-9|12
CASQGLSTEAFF
>-|TRBJ1-4|TRBV7-2|14
CASSFQWGNEKLFF
>few|TRBJ1-5|TRBV6-5|15
CASSYSPPAGQPQHF
>-|TRBJ1-3|TRBV6-1|15
CASSARDDSGNTIYF
>-|TRBJ1-4|TRBV18|13
CASSRQGYEKLFF
>-|TRBJ2-2|TRBV30|17
CAWSLPKTGRRTGELFF
>-|TRBJ2-3|TRBV10-3|18
CAISERLAGISSTDTQYF
>few|TRBJ1-1|TRBV6-4|14
CASSLDSWDTEAFF
>few|TRBJ1-1|TRBV11-3|13
CASSKERNTEAFF
>-|TRBJ2-1|TRBV5-4|17
CASSSYFSRTLHNEQFF
>-|TRBJ1-1|TRBV29-1|13
CSVLRQGHTEAFF
>-|TRBJ2-1|TRBV15|14
CATSRGGSGNEQFF
>-|TRBJ2-5|TRBV6-5|14
CASKRGRYQETQYF
>-|TRBJ1-1|TRBV6-5|13
CASGGLMNTEAFF
>-|TRBJ2-7|TRBV2|16
CASRPLDAGGEDEQYF
>-|TRBJ2-3|TRBV6-1|17
CASSEAHGGHPTDTQYF
>-|TRBJ1-5|TRBV13|14
CASSLGPWRQPQHF
>-|TRBJ1-1|TRBV5-6|16
CASSLFGRGGNTEAFF
>-|TRBJ2-3|TRBV10-3|13
CATRDPTTDTQYF
>-|TRBJ1-4|TRBV20-1|11
CSARQGGKLFF
>-|TRBJ2-3|TRBV7-2|14
CASSPTSSAGTQYF
>-|TRBJ2-4|TRBV5-1|14
CASSLDRDGNIQYF
>-|TRBJ2-7|TRBV7-9|14
CASAKDSWGYEQYF
>-|TRBJ2-5|TRBV4-3|17
CASSQELIAGLQETQYF
>-|TRBJ1-5|TRBV4-3|16
CASSQEWQGSNQPQHF
>-|TRBJ2-3|TRBV6-4|14
CASSEGTGAATQYF
>-|TRBJ2-7|TRBV28|15
CASGIGTGGFYEQYF
>-|TRBJ2-7|TRBV9|13
CASSVDIAYEQYF
>once|TRBJ2-7|TRBV18|14
CASSREGQAYEQYF
>once|TRBJ2-1|TRBV7-2|16
CASSLPLMSSYNEQFF
>-|TRBJ2-6|TRBV19|14
CASSVGAGANVLTF
>-|TRBJ2-3|TRBV10-2|12
CASRGGTDTQYF
>-|TRBJ1-4|TRBV30|14
CAWSAEGGREKLFF
>-|TRBJ1-1|TRBV18|14
CASSPQGANTEAFF
>few|TRBJ1-2|TRBV5-1|13
CASSARTAAGYTF
>-|TRBJ2-1|TRBV7-2|13
CASSLAPYNEQFF
>-|TRBJ2-3|TRBV6-5|13
CASSFRGTDTQYF
>-|TRBJ2-7|TRBV6-1|15
CASSEGLAPSYEQYF
>-|TRBJ1-4|TRBV5-4|17
CASSFRDTSRNGEKLFF
>-|TRBJ1-2|TRBV6-6|12
CASSYRTDGYTF
>few|TRBJ1-2|TRBV29-1|14
CSASLDRRNYGYTF
>-|TRBJ2-1|TRBV5-8|15
CASSYDRLRENEQFF
>-|TRBJ2-3|TRBV4-2|15
CASSQQLTFTDTQYF
>few|TRBJ1-1|TRBV7-9|13
CASSLALGTEAFF
>once|TRBJ1-1|TRBV6-6|11
CASRWGTEAFF
>-|TRBJ2-1|TRBV4-2|17
CASSLGGDRSSYNEQFF
>-|TRBJ2-1|TRBV30|15
CAWSVQAGGYNEQFF
>few|TRBJ2-7|TRBV10-3|11
CAIRGYYEQYF
>few|TRBJ2-6|TRBV19|15
CASSIGRVGANVLTF
>-|TRBJ1-2|TRBV6-1|12
CASNDRYDGYTF
>medium-sized|TRBJ1-4|TRBV4-3|15
CASSQDRGAGEKLFF
>once|TRBJ1-5|TRBV5-8|14
CASSGKGWGQPQHF
>-|TRBJ2-1|TRBV4-2|16
CASSQEDRVPYNEQFF